Listed below are T cell receptor beta chains from one sample, sequenced in a study of shared clonotypes between healthy human individuals. Assay: immunoSEQ multiplex PCR; the TCRdb copy retains only in-frame clones and omits some. The sample contains some 1,400,000 clones, around 97% of which appear only once. The source material was naive CD4+ T cells sorted from blood. The receptor set was obtained from a man younger than 45 in good health. Both conserved end residues are part of each CDR3. D genes are given only for firm matches. Not every row has a clone size; where given, it reads once, few, many or a size class.

V gene: TRBV28; D gene: -; J gene: TRBJ1-5; clone size: -; CDR3 DNA: TGTGCCAGCAGTTCCCTCCTTTTCAGGGATAGCAATCAGCCCCAGCATTTT; CDR3 protein: CASSSLLFRDSNQPQHF
V gene: TRBV11-2; D gene: -; J gene: TRBJ2-3; clone size: -; CDR3 DNA: TGTGCCAGCAGCTTAGGGCGACTAGGTAGGCGCACAGATACGCAGTATTTT; CDR3 protein: CASSLGRLGRRTDTQYF
V gene: TRBV11-3; D gene: TRBD2; J gene: TRBJ2-2; clone size: -; CDR3 DNA: TGTGCCAGCAGCTTGAGTGGACTAGCGGGGGAGGGGGAGCTGTTTTTT; CDR3 protein: CASSLSGLAGEGELFF
V gene: TRBV11-3; D gene: -; J gene: TRBJ1-3; clone size: -; CDR3 DNA: TGTGCCAGCAGCTTAGTGGGAAATCGTTCTGGAAACACCATATATTTT; CDR3 protein: CASSLVGNRSGNTIYF
V gene: TRBV14; D gene: -; J gene: TRBJ2-7; clone size: -; CDR3 DNA: TGTGCCAGCAGCCCCTGGACGGCTTACTCCTACGAGCAGTACTTC; CDR3 protein: CASSPWTAYSYEQYF
V gene: TRBV30; D gene: TRBD2; J gene: TRBJ2-4; clone size: -; CDR3 DNA: TGTGCCTGGAGTGTACAGGTAGCGGGAGTGATAAACATTCAGTACTTC; CDR3 protein: CAWSVQVAGVINIQYF
V gene: TRBV2; D gene: -; J gene: TRBJ1-5; clone size: -; CDR3 DNA: TGTGCCAGCAGTGGGGACGCAAATCAGCCCCAGCATTTT; CDR3 protein: CASSGDANQPQHF
V gene: TRBV4-2; D gene: TRBD2; J gene: TRBJ2-3; clone size: -; CDR3 DNA: TGTGCCAGCAGCCAAGCCAATGGCGGGAGGGCCTTTGCAGGCACAGATACGCAGTATTTT; CDR3 protein: CASSQANGGRAFAGTDTQYF
V gene: TRBV28; D gene: TRBD2; J gene: TRBJ2-3; clone size: -; CDR3 DNA: TGTGCCAGCAGTTTATGGAGCGGGAGGAGCACAGATACGCAGTATTTT; CDR3 protein: CASSLWSGRSTDTQYF
V gene: TRBV5-1; D gene: TRBD2; J gene: TRBJ2-5; clone size: -; CDR3 DNA: TGCGCCAGCAGCTTAGCGGGAGTTGGAGAGACCCAGTACTTC; CDR3 protein: CASSLAGVGETQYF
V gene: TRBV5-5; D gene: -; J gene: TRBJ2-2; clone size: -; CDR3 DNA: TGTGCCAGCAGCTTGGCAGGCGGGTTTTCCGGGGAGCTGTTTTTT; CDR3 protein: CASSLAGGFSGELFF
V gene: TRBV27; D gene: -; J gene: TRBJ2-1; clone size: -; CDR3 DNA: TGTGCCAGCAGTCCTCGGGTGGCGGGACTGCGGAATGAGCAGTTCTTC; CDR3 protein: CASSPRVAGLRNEQFF
V gene: TRBV5-1; D gene: -; J gene: TRBJ1-1; clone size: -; CDR3 DNA: TGCGCCAGCAGCTTGGAGCAGGGGAGACCGAACACTGAAGCTTTCTTT; CDR3 protein: CASSLEQGRPNTEAFF
V gene: TRBV4-3; D gene: TRBD2; J gene: TRBJ2-7; clone size: -; CDR3 DNA: TGCGCCAGCAGCCAAGGACTAGCTTACTACGAGCAGTACTTC; CDR3 protein: CASSQGLAYYEQYF
V gene: TRBV11-2; D gene: TRBD2; J gene: TRBJ2-2; clone size: -; CDR3 DNA: TGTGCCAGCAGCTCGATAGCGGGACCCGACACCGGGGAGCTGTTTTTT; CDR3 protein: CASSSIAGPDTGELFF
V gene: TRBV7-2; D gene: TRBD1; J gene: TRBJ2-5; clone size: -; CDR3 DNA: TGTGCCAGCAGCGGGGGGACAGGGGGTACAATTGGGACCCAGTACTTC; CDR3 protein: CASSGGTGGTIGTQYF
V gene: TRBV23-1; D gene: -; J gene: TRBJ2-4; clone size: -; CDR3 DNA: TGCGCCAGCAGTCACCAGGTAGCCAAAAACATTCAGTACTTC; CDR3 protein: CASSHQVAKNIQYF
V gene: TRBV5-1; D gene: -; J gene: TRBJ1-1; clone size: -; CDR3 DNA: TGCGCCAGCGCCCTCTGGGGCCCAAGGGGGAGCACTGAAGCTTTCTTT; CDR3 protein: CASALWGPRGSTEAFF
V gene: TRBV6-1; D gene: -; J gene: TRBJ2-1; clone size: -; CDR3 DNA: TGTGCCAGCACAAGGGTCCCCAATGAGCAGTTCTTC; CDR3 protein: CASTRVPNEQFF
V gene: TRBV10-3; D gene: -; J gene: TRBJ1-2; clone size: -; CDR3 DNA: TGTGCCATCACTGGCGGGAACTATGGCTACACCTTC; CDR3 protein: CAITGGNYGYTF
V gene: TRBV5-1; D gene: -; J gene: TRBJ2-3; clone size: once; CDR3 DNA: TGCGCCAGCAGCTTGATCTCCGGACATAGCACAGATACGCAGTATTTT; CDR3 protein: CASSLISGHSTDTQYF
V gene: TRBV5-1; D gene: TRBD1; J gene: TRBJ2-1; clone size: -; CDR3 DNA: TGCGCCAGCAGCTTGGTGGGGACAGGGATCTACAATGAGCAGTTCTTC; CDR3 protein: CASSLVGTGIYNEQFF
V gene: TRBV6-5; D gene: -; J gene: TRBJ2-1; clone size: once; CDR3 DNA: TGTGCCAGCAGTTACTCTGGGAACAATGAGCAGTTCTTC; CDR3 protein: CASSYSGNNEQFF
V gene: TRBV6-6; D gene: TRBD2; J gene: TRBJ2-7; clone size: -; CDR3 DNA: TGTGCCAGCAGTTATACTAGCGGGAACTACGAGCAGTACTTC; CDR3 protein: CASSYTSGNYEQYF
V gene: TRBV18; D gene: -; J gene: TRBJ1-3; clone size: -; CDR3 DNA: TGTGCCAGCTCACCTCCGGGTAGAGGTGGAAACACCATATATTTT; CDR3 protein: CASSPPGRGGNTIYF
V gene: TRBV30; D gene: TRBD1; J gene: TRBJ1-5; clone size: -; CDR3 DNA: TGTGCCTGGACCTATCCGACCTACAGGGGCAGCAATCAGCCCCAGCATTTT; CDR3 protein: CAWTYPTYRGSNQPQHF
V gene: TRBV14; D gene: -; J gene: TRBJ1-2; clone size: -; CDR3 DNA: TGTGCCAGCAGTCAGCTCCCGGGACGTGGCTACACCTTC; CDR3 protein: CASSQLPGRGYTF
V gene: TRBV10-3; D gene: TRBD2; J gene: TRBJ2-2; clone size: -; CDR3 DNA: TGTGCCATCAGTGAATTCGGCGGACTAGGAGCCACCGGGGAGCTGTTTTTT; CDR3 protein: CAISEFGGLGATGELFF
V gene: TRBV29-1; D gene: -; J gene: TRBJ2-3; clone size: -; CDR3 DNA: TGCAGCGCCGACGGACTTTCCGGCACAGATACGCAGTATTTT; CDR3 protein: CSADGLSGTDTQYF
V gene: TRBV18; D gene: -; J gene: TRBJ2-5; clone size: -; CDR3 DNA: TGTGCCAGCTCACTCGGACAGCAAGAGACCCAGTACTTC; CDR3 protein: CASSLGQQETQYF
V gene: TRBV19; D gene: -; J gene: TRBJ1-2; clone size: -; CDR3 DNA: TGTGCCAGTAGTGGGAACTATGGCTACACCTTC; CDR3 protein: CASSGNYGYTF
V gene: TRBV6-5; D gene: TRBD1; J gene: TRBJ2-7; clone size: -; CDR3 DNA: TGTGCCAGCAGGAGTCAGGGGGAAAGGTACGAGCAGTACTTC; CDR3 protein: CASRSQGERYEQYF
V gene: TRBV7-2; D gene: -; J gene: TRBJ1-5; clone size: -; CDR3 DNA: TGTGCCAGCAGCTTACTTCGGGGCGGTCAGCCCCAGCATTTT; CDR3 protein: CASSLLRGGQPQHF
V gene: TRBV21-1; D gene: -; J gene: TRBJ2-2; clone size: -; CDR3 DNA: TGTGCCAGCAGAGGACAGGGGTGCACCGGGGAGCTGTTTTTT; CDR3 protein: CASRGQGCTGELFF
V gene: TRBV9; D gene: TRBD1; J gene: TRBJ2-7; clone size: -; CDR3 DNA: TGTGCCAGCAGCGCGCAGCCGACAGGGGTCCACGAGCAGTACTTC; CDR3 protein: CASSAQPTGVHEQYF
V gene: TRBV7-8; D gene: -; J gene: TRBJ2-2; clone size: -; CDR3 DNA: TGTGCCAGCAGCCCCAGGGGCCAAAACACCGGGGAGCTGTTTTTT; CDR3 protein: CASSPRGQNTGELFF
V gene: TRBV11-1; D gene: TRBD1; J gene: TRBJ1-3; clone size: -; CDR3 DNA: TGTGCCAGCAGCCCTGACAGGGACGGGCGAAACACCATATATTTT; CDR3 protein: CASSPDRDGRNTIYF
V gene: TRBV6-5; D gene: TRBD2; J gene: TRBJ2-1; clone size: -; CDR3 DNA: TGTGCCAGCAGTTACCCCGGGGGGGGCAATGAGCAGTTCTTC; CDR3 protein: CASSYPGGGNEQFF
V gene: TRBV6-1; D gene: -; J gene: TRBJ1-2; clone size: -; CDR3 DNA: TGTGCCAGCATTATCGAGGGGATCTATGGCTACACCTTC; CDR3 protein: CASIIEGIYGYTF
V gene: TRBV7-8; D gene: TRBD1; J gene: TRBJ2-7; clone size: -; CDR3 DNA: TGTGCCAGCAGCTTAGGGGATCGGGGACAGGGTTTCTACGAGCAGTACTTC; CDR3 protein: CASSLGDRGQGFYEQYF
V gene: TRBV9; D gene: TRBD1; J gene: TRBJ2-7; clone size: -; CDR3 DNA: TGTGCCAGCAGCCCAGAATTAACCAGGGGGCTCACCTACGAGCAGTACTTC; CDR3 protein: CASSPELTRGLTYEQYF
V gene: TRBV7-2; D gene: -; J gene: TRBJ1-1; clone size: -; CDR3 DNA: TGTGCCAGCAGCTCACAGGGACGGTCGAACACTGAAGCTTTCTTT; CDR3 protein: CASSSQGRSNTEAFF
V gene: TRBV7-6; D gene: TRBD1; J gene: TRBJ1-4; clone size: -; CDR3 DNA: TGTGCCAGCAGCCGCAGGGGGCAATCTAATGAAAAACTGTTTTTT; CDR3 protein: CASSRRGQSNEKLFF
V gene: TRBV2; D gene: -; J gene: TRBJ1-1; clone size: -; CDR3 DNA: TGTGCCAGCAGTCCAAACCAGGGCACTGAAGCTTTCTTT; CDR3 protein: CASSPNQGTEAFF
V gene: TRBV5-4; D gene: TRBD2; J gene: TRBJ2-1; clone size: -; CDR3 DNA: TGTGCCAGCAGCTCAAGCGGGAGGACCTACAATGAGCAGTTCTTC; CDR3 protein: CASSSSGRTYNEQFF
V gene: TRBV19; D gene: -; J gene: TRBJ2-7; clone size: -; CDR3 DNA: TGTGCCAGTAGTACCCGGGACACAATTTCCTACGAGCAGTACTTC; CDR3 protein: CASSTRDTISYEQYF
V gene: TRBV11-3; D gene: -; J gene: TRBJ2-3; clone size: -; CDR3 DNA: TGTGCCAGCAGCTTAGCCCCTAGCACAGATACGCAGTATTTT; CDR3 protein: CASSLAPSTDTQYF
V gene: TRBV2; D gene: TRBD1; J gene: TRBJ2-1; clone size: -; CDR3 DNA: TGTGCCAGCAGTAGGGACAGGCCGAGCTACAATGAGCAGTTCTTC; CDR3 protein: CASSRDRPSYNEQFF
V gene: TRBV25-1; D gene: -; J gene: TRBJ2-2; clone size: -; CDR3 DNA: TGTGCCAGCAGTGCCAACACCGTGGTGGGGGAGCTGTTTTTT; CDR3 protein: CASSANTVVGELFF
V gene: TRBV7-2; D gene: -; J gene: TRBJ1-3; clone size: -; CDR3 DNA: TGTGCCAGCAGCTTAGGGCCGAGCTCTGGAAACACCATATATTTT; CDR3 protein: CASSLGPSSGNTIYF
V gene: TRBV19; D gene: TRBD1; J gene: TRBJ1-2; clone size: -; CDR3 DNA: TGTGCCAGTAGCAACCCGGACAGGTCCTATGGCTACACCTTC; CDR3 protein: CASSNPDRSYGYTF
V gene: TRBV27; D gene: TRBD1; J gene: TRBJ2-7; clone size: -; CDR3 DNA: TGTGCCAGCAGTCGACAGGGGTTTTACGAGCAGTACTTC; CDR3 protein: CASSRQGFYEQYF
V gene: TRBV7-6; D gene: -; J gene: TRBJ1-5; clone size: -; CDR3 DNA: TGTGCCAGCAGCTTGAATGTCAATCAGCCCCAGCATTTT; CDR3 protein: CASSLNVNQPQHF
V gene: TRBV5-6; D gene: TRBD2; J gene: TRBJ2-5; clone size: once; CDR3 DNA: TGTGCCAGCAGCTTCGCTAGCGGAGAGACCCAGTACTTC; CDR3 protein: CASSFASGETQYF
V gene: TRBV10-3; D gene: -; J gene: TRBJ1-1; clone size: -; CDR3 DNA: TGTGCCATCAGCCAGGGCGGCACTGAAGCTTTCTTT; CDR3 protein: CAISQGGTEAFF
V gene: TRBV2; D gene: -; J gene: TRBJ2-7; clone size: -; CDR3 DNA: TGTGCCAGCAGTGGGGGCGGGGAGCAGTACTTC; CDR3 protein: CASSGGGEQYF
V gene: TRBV18; D gene: TRBD1; J gene: TRBJ1-5; clone size: -; CDR3 DNA: TGTGCCAGCTCAGCCCGGGACAGGAATCAGCCCCAGCATTTT; CDR3 protein: CASSARDRNQPQHF
V gene: TRBV7-8; D gene: -; J gene: TRBJ2-1; clone size: -; CDR3 DNA: TGTGCCAGCAGCTTAGGAACCATAAAAAAGCAGTTCTTC; CDR3 protein: CASSLGTIKKQFF